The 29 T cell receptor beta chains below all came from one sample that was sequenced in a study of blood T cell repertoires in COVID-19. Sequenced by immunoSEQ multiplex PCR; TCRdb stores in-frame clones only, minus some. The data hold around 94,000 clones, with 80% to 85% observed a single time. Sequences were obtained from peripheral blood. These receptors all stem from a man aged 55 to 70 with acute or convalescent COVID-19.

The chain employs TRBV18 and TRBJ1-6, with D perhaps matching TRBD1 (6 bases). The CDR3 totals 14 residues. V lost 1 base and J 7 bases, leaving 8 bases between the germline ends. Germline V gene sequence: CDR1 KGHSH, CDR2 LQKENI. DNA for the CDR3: TGTGCCAGCTCACCACAGGGGGAGAATTCACCCCTCCACTTT. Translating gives CASSPQGENSPLHF. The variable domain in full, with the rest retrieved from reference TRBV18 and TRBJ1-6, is NAGVMQNPRHLVRRRGQEARLRCSPMKGHSHVYWYRQLPEEGLKFMVYLQKENIIDESGMPKERFSAEFPKEGPSILRIQQVVRGDSAAYFCASSPQGENSPLHFGNGTRLTVT.

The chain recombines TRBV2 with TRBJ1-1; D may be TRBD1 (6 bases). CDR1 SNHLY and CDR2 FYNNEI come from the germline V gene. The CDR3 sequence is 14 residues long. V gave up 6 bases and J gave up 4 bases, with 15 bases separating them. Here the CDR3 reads CASRSSQGITEAFF. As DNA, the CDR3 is TGTGCCAGCAGATCCTCTCAGGGGATCACTGAAGCTTTCTTT. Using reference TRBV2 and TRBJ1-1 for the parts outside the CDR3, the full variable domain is EPEVTQTPSHQVTQMGQEVILRCVPISNHLYFYWYRQILGQKVEFLVSFYNNEISEKSEIFDDQFSVERPDGSNFTLKIRSTKLEDSAMYFCASRSSQGITEAFFGQGTRLTVV.

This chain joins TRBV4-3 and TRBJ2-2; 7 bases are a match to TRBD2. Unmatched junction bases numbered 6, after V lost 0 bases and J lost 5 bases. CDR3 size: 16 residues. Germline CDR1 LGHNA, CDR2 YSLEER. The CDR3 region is CASSQDGRGGTGELFF. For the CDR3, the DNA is TGCGCCAGCAGCCAAGATGGAAGGGGAGGGACCGGGGAGCTGTTTTTT.

The CDR3 loop is CATSTRPHEQYF. CDR3 coding DNA: TGTGCCACTTCGACTAGACCCCACGAGCAGTACTTC. The chain is built from TRBV2 and TRBJ2-7, with D perhaps matching TRBD2 (6 bases). The V end was cut by 10 bases, the J end by 5 bases, with 15 bases between. This CDR3 spans 12 amino acids. The V gene's germline CDR1 is SNHLY and CDR2 FYNNEI.

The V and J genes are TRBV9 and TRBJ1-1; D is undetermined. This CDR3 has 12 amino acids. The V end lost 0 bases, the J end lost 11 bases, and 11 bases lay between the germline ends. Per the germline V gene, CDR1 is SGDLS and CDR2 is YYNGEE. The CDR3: CASSVGGGRAFF. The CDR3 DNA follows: TGTGCCAGCAGCGTAGGAGGAGGGAGGGCTTTCTTT.

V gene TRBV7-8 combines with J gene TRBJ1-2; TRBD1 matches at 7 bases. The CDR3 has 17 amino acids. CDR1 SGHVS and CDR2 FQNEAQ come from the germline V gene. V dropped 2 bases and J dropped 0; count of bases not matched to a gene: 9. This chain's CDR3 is CASSLRIRDRSNYGYTF. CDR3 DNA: TGTGCCAGCAGCTTACGGATAAGGGACAGATCTAACTATGGCTACACCTTC.

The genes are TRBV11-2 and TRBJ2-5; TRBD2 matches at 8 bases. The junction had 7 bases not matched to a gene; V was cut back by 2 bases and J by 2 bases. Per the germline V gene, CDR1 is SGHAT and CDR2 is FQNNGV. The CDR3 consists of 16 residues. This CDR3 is CASSLNLAGGQETQYF. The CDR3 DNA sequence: TGTGCCAGCAGCTTAAACTTGGCGGGGGGACAAGAGACCCAGTACTTC. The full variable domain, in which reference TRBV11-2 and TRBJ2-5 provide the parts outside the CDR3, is EAGVAQSPRYKIIEKRQSVAFWCNPISGHATLYWYQQILGQGPKLLIQFQNNGVVDDSQLPKDRFSAERLKGVDSTLKIQPAKLEDSAVYLCASSLNLAGGQETQYFGPGTRLLVL.

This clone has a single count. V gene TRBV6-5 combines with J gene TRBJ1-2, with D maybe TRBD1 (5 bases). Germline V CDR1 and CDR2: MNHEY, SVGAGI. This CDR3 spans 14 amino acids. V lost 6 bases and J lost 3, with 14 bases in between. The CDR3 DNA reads TGTGCCAGCAGCCCGGGCCGACAGCACTATGGCTACACCTTC. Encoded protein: CASSPGRQHYGYTF.

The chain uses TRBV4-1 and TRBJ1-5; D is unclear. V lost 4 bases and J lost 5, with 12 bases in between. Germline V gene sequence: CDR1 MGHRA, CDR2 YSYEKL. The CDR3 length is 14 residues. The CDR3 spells CASSPQVSYQPQHF. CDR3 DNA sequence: TGCGCCAGCAGCCCCCAGGTTTCATATCAGCCCCAGCATTTT.

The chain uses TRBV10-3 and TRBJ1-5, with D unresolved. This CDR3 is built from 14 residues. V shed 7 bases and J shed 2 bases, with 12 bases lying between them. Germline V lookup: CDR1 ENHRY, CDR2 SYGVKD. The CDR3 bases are TGTGCCATCACCGACGACGGAGGCAATCAGCCCCAGCATTTT. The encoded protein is CAITDDGGNQPQHF.

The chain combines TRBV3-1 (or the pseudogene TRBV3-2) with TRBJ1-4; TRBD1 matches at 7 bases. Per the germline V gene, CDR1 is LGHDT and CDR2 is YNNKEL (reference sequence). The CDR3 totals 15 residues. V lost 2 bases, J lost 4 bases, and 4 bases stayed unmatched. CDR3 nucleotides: TGTGCCAGCAGCCAACGGGACAGTTTTAATGAAAAACTGTTTTTT. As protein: CASSQRDSFNEKLFF.

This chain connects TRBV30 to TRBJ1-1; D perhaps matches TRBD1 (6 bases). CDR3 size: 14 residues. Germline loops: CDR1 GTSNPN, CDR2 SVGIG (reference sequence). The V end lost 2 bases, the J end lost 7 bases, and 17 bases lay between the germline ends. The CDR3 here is CAWSLGGSLSEAFF. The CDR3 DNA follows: TGTGCCTGGAGTCTAGGGGGAAGCTTAAGTGAAGCTTTCTTT.

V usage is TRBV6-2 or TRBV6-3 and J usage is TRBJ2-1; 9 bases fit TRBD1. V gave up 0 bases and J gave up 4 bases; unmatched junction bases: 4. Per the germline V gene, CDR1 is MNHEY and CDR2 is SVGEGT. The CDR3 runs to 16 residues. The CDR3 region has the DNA TGTGCCAGCAGTTACTCTAAGGACAGGGGATACAATGAGCAGTTCTTC. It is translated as CASSYSKDRGYNEQFF.

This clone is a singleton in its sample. CDR3 bases: TGTGCCAGCAGCCAGAGTTGGAGGAGGAACACTGAAGCTTTCTTT. It codes for CASSQSWRRNTEAFF. This chain joins TRBV14 and TRBJ1-1; D is undetermined. The CDR3 has 15 amino acids. Per the germline V gene, CDR1 is SGHDN and CDR2 is FVKESK. Trimming stripped 3 bases from V and 1 base from J, with 12 bases between.

The CDR3 sequence: CASSYRGAGSEKLFF. The CDR3 DNA sequence: TGTGCCAGCAGTTACAGAGGAGCGGGGAGTGAAAAACTGTTTTTT. The chain recombines TRBV6-5 with TRBJ1-4, with unresolved D. Germline-derived CDR1 and CDR2 are MNHEY and SVGAGI. This CDR3 has 15 amino acids. Between the trimmed V and J ends, which lost 2 bases and 7 bases, there was a span of 14 bases.

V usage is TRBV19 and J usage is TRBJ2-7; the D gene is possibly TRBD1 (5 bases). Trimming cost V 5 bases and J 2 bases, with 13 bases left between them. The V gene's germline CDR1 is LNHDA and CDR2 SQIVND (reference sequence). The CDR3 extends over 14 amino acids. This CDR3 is CASSSTGNPYEQYF. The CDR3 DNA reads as TGTGCCAGTAGTTCCACAGGCAATCCCTACGAGCAGTACTTC.

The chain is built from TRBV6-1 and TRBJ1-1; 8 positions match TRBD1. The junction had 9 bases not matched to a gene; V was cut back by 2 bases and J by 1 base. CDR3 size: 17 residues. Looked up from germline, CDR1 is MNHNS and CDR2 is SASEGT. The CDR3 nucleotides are TGTGCCAGCAGTGAAAATAATGGGACAGGAAAGAACACTGAAGCTTTCTTT. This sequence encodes CASSENNGTGKNTEAFF.

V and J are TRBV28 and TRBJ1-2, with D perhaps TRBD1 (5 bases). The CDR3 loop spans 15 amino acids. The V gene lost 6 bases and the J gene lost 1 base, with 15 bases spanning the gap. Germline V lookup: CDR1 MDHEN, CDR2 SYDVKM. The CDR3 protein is CASSWGRGFNYGYTF. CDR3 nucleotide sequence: TGTGCCAGCAGCTGGGGACGGGGGTTTAACTATGGCTACACCTTC.

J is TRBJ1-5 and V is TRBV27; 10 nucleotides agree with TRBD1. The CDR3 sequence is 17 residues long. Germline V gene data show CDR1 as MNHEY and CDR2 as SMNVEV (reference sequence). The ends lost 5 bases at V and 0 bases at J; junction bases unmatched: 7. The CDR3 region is CASSKGTGDGSNQPQHF. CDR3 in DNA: TGTGCCAGCAGTAAGGGGACAGGGGATGGTAGCAATCAGCCCCAGCATTTT.

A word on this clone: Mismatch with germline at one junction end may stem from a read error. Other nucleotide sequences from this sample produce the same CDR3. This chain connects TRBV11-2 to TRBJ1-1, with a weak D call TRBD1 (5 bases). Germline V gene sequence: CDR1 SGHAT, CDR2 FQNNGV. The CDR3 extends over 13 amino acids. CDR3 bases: TGTGCCAGCAGATTAGGACAGAACACTGAAGCTTTCTTT. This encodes CASRLGQNTEAFF.

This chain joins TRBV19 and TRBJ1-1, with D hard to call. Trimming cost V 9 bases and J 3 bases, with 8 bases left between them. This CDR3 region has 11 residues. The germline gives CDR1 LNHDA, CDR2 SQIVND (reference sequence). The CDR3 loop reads CASEGDTEAFF. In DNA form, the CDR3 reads TGTGCCAGCGAGGGAGACACTGAAGCTTTCTTT.

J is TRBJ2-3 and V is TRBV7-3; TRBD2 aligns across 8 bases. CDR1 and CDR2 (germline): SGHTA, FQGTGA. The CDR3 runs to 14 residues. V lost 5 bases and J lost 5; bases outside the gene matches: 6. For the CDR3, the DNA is TGTGCCAGCAGCCCGGGGGGGAGGTTAGATACGCAGTATTTT. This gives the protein CASSPGGRLDTQYF.

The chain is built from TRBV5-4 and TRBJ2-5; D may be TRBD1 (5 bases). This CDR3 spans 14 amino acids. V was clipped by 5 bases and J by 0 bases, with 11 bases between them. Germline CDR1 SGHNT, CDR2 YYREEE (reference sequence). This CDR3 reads CASRFSGYQETQYF. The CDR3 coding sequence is TGTGCCAGCAGATTCTCAGGGTACCAAGAGACCCAGTACTTC. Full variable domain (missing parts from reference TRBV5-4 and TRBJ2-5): ETGVTQSPTHLIKTRGQQVTLRCSSQSGHNTVSWYQQALGQGPQFIFQYYREEENGRGNFPPRFSGLQFPNYSSELNVNALELDDSALYLCASRFSGYQETQYFGPGTRLLVL.

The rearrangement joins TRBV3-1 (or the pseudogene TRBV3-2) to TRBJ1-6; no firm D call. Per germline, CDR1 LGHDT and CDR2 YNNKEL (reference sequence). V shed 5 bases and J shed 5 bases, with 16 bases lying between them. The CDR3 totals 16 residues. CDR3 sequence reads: CASSFLGERNNSPLHF. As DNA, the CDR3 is TGTGCCAGCAGCTTCCTGGGAGAACGCAATAATTCACCCCTCCACTTT.

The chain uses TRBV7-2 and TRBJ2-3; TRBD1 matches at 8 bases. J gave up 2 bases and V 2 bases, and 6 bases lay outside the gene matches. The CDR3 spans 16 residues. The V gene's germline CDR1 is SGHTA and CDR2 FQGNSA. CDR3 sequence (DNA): TGTGCCAGCAGCTTACAGGGGGCCATATACACAGATACGCAGTATTTT. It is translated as CASSLQGAIYTDTQYF.

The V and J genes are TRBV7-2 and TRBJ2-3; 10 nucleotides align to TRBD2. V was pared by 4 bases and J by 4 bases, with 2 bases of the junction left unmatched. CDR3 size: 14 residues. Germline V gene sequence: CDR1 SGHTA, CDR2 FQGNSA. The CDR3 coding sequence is TGTGCCAGCAGCTCAGGACTAGCGGCAGATACGCAGTATTTT. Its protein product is CASSSGLAADTQYF.

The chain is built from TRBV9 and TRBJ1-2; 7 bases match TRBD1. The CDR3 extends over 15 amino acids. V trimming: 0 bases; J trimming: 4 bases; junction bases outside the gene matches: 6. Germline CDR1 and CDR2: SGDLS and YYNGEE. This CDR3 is CASSVGTGTSYGYTF. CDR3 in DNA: TGTGCCAGCAGCGTAGGGACAGGCACGAGCTATGGCTACACCTTC.

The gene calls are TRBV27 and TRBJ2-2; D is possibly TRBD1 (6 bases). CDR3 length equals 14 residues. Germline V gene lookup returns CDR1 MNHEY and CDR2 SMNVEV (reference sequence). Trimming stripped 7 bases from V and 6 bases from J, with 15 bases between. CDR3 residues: CASNGQGTAGELFF. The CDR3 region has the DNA TGTGCCAGCAACGGGCAGGGGACGGCCGGGGAGCTGTTTTTT.

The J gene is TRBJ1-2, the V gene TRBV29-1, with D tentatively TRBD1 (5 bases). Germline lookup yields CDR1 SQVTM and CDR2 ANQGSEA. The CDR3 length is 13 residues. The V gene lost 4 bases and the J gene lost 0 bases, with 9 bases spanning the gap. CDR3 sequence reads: CSVAGGTNYGYTF. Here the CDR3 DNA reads TGCAGCGTTGCGGGGGGGACTAACTATGGCTACACCTTC.